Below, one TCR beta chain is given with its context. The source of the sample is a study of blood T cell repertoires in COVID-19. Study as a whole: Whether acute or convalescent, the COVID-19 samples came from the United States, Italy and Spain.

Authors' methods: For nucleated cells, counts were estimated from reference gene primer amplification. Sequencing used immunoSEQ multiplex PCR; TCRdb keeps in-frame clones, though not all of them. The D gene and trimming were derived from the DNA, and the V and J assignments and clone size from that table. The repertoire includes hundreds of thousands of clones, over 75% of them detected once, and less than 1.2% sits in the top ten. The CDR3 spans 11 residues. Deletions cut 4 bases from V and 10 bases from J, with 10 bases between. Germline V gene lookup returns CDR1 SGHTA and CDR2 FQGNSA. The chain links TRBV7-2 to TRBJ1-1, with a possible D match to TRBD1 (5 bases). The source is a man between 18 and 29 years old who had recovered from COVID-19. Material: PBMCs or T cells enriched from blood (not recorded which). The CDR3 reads CASSSGFGAFF. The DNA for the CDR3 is TGTGCCAGCAGCTCAGGGTTTGGAGCTTTCTTT.